This T cell receptor beta chain appears in the sequencing data of a study of identical twins. This clonotype has more than one count but fewer than ten. A universal primer binding site was introduced by template switching. The final cDNA contained unique molecular identifiers. One entry per CDR3 protein results from TCRdb running MiXCR on the 5' RACE reads. The sample includes roughly 630,000 distinct CDR3 sequences, less than 9% of them seen just once. This CDR3 has 16 amino acids. The ends lost 6 bases at V and 5 bases at J; junction bases unmatched: 8. The same sample was also used in a study of yellow fever vaccine responses in identical twins.

The chain uses TRBV12-3 or TRBV12-4 and TRBJ2-1; 12 nucleotides match TRBD2. The sequence came from a woman younger than 35 in good health. The material sequenced was PBMCs. The CDR3 reads CASSRTSGRFDNEQFF. CDR3 nucleotide sequence: TGTGCCAGCAGCCGAACTAGCGGGAGGTTTGACAATGAGCAGTTCTTC.